This TCR beta chain is from a study of identical twins. Study-wide points: Beta out-of-frame sequences showed weaker excess sharing between twins.

CDR1 SGHRS and CDR2 YFSETQ come from the germline V gene. Trimming stripped 4 bases from V and 4 bases from J, with 14 bases between. The CDR3 is 14 amino acids. This clonotype turned up a few times. The antigen is not known. TCRdb analysed the 5' RACE reads with MiXCR anew, one entry per CDR3 protein. Among 450,000 to 650,000 distinct CDR3 sequences listed, 13% to 15% were seen once. These sequences were also reported in another study, on yellow fever vaccine responses in identical twins.

J is TRBJ2-5 and V is TRBV5-1; D unclear. The source is a woman in her late teens or twenties in good health. Specimen: CD4+ T cells sorted from blood. CDR3 residues: CASSLGLMGETQYF. DNA for the CDR3: TGCGCCAGCAGCCTCGGTTTGATGGGAGAGACCCAGTACTTC.